The 25 T cell receptor beta chains below were found in one sample sequenced in a study of cytomegalovirus exposure and HLA in healthy donors. The PCR had 60 Vbeta and 13 Jbeta primers. Libraries were prepared by immunoSEQ multiplex PCR; TCRdb keeps only in-frame clonotypes and omits some of them. The sample lists some 80,000 clones; under 80% were seen once. The source material was PBMCs. Receptors were obtained from a man younger than 35 in good health and CMV-seropositive.

V gene TRBV4-1 combines with J gene TRBJ2-7; D is unresolved. The germline V and J ends were trimmed by 2 bases and 6 bases, with 17 bases remaining between them. The germline V gene encodes CDR1 MGHRA and CDR2 YSYEKL. This CDR3 region has 15 residues. The DNA of the CDR3 is TGCGCCAGCAGCCAAATAGCAGACCCCCTTCGCGAGCAGTACTTC. Its translation is CASSQIADPLREQYF.

The rearrangement links TRBV19 to TRBJ1-2, with 9 bases matching TRBD1. The ends lost 5 bases at V and 2 bases at J; junction bases unmatched: 3. The length of the CDR3 is 14 residues. Germline CDR1 and CDR2: LNHDA and SQIVND (reference sequence). The chain's CDR3 is CASSYRGLNYGYTF. The CDR3 coding sequence is TGTGCCAGTAGTTACAGGGGGCTCAACTATGGCTACACCTTC.

The chain recombines TRBV5-1 with TRBJ1-1; 9 nucleotides line up with TRBD1. CDR1 is SGHRS and CDR2 is YFSETQ in the germline V gene. CDR3 length: 14 amino acids. Trimming at V came to 3 bases and at J to 5 bases, leaving 5 bases not matched to a gene. The CDR3 reads CASSSLTGGTEAFF. The CDR3 coding sequence is TGCGCCAGCAGCTCTTTGACAGGGGGAACTGAAGCTTTCTTT.

Comments on this clone: At one of its ends the junction is not consistent with the germline gene, which may arise from a read error. The rearrangement joins TRBV7-9 to TRBJ2-7; 7 bases align to TRBD2. Germline V CDR1 and CDR2: SEHNR, FQNEAQ (reference sequence). The CDR3 runs 14 residues. The CDR3: CASSDTLGQRERQF. CDR3 nucleotides: TGTGCCAGCAGCGATACCCTCGGGCAGCGGGAACGCCAATTC.

V and J are TRBV2 and TRBJ1-1, with TRBD1 matching 8 bases. Trimming took 4 bases from V and 2 from J; bases not matched to a gene: 6. The CDR3 is made up of 15 amino acids. CDR1 SNHLY and CDR2 FYNNEI come from the germline V gene. The CDR3 loop is CASSGDRGFNTEAFF. CDR3 DNA sequence: TGTGCCAGCAGTGGAGACAGGGGATTCAACACTGAAGCTTTCTTT.

In its sample, this clone was seen once. V is TRBV28 and J is TRBJ1-1; D might be TRBD1 (6 bases). With 10 bases removed from V and 7 bases from J, the gap between germline ends came to 16 bases. Germline-derived CDR1 and CDR2 are MDHEN and SYDVKM. The CDR3 loop spans 12 amino acids. CDR3 protein: CATGQFPIEAFF. The CDR3 DNA is TGTGCCACCGGACAGTTCCCCATTGAAGCTTTCTTT.

V and J are TRBV11-2 and TRBJ2-7, with TRBD2 matching over 7 bases. CDR3 size: 15 residues. Germline V gene sequence: CDR1 SGHAT, CDR2 FQNNGV. The J segment lost 3 bases and the V segment lost 7 bases, leaving 12 bases of the junction unmatched. Here the CDR3 DNA reads TGTGCCAGCAACTATTTACCGACTAGCAGCTACGAGCAGTACTTC. It yields the protein CASNYLPTSSYEQYF.

This clone was recorded only once. V usage is TRBV5-4 and J usage is TRBJ2-7; 11 bases are shared with TRBD2. Germline CDR1 and CDR2: SGHNT and YYREEE (reference sequence). The V and J ends lost 2 bases and 0 bases, in that order; junction bases with no gene match: 4. The CDR3 consists of 16 residues. The CDR3 nucleotides are TGTGCCAGCAGCTTTCTCGGACTAGCGGGCTCCTACGAGCAGTACTTC. Its protein product is CASSFLGLAGSYEQYF. Supplemented by reference TRBV5-4 and TRBJ2-7, the full variable domain reads ETGVTQSPTHLIKTRGQQVTLRCSSQSGHNTVSWYQQALGQGPQFIFQYYREEENGRGNFPPRFSGLQFPNYSSELNVNALELDDSALYLCASSFLGLAGSYEQYFGPGTRLTVT.

The V and J genes are TRBV19 and TRBJ2-2, with a tentative D call TRBD1 (5 bases). Trimming stripped 1 base from V and 13 bases from J, with 16 bases between. CDR1 and CDR2 from the germline V gene are LNHDA and SQIVND (reference sequence). The CDR3 runs 14 residues. CDR3 loop: CASSIGVVGVGLFF. CDR3 sequence (DNA): TGTGCCAGTAGTATAGGTGTGGTAGGGGTAGGGCTGTTTTTT.

This rearrangement joins TRBV10-1 to TRBJ2-1, with TRBD2 as a possible D gene (6 bases). Germline assignment: CDR1 WNHNN and CDR2 SYGVQD (reference sequence). This CDR3 has 12 residues. V shed 11 bases and J shed 9 bases, with 17 bases lying between them. CDR3 sequence reads: CASKGRDGEQFF. The CDR3 DNA sequence: TGCGCCTCTAAGGGGCGGGACGGTGAGCAGTTCTTC.

The chain couples TRBV4-1 to TRBJ2-1, with D possibly being TRBD1 (6 bases). Looked up from germline, CDR1 is MGHRA and CDR2 is YSYEKL. V lost 0 bases to trimming and J lost 2 bases, with 14 bases between them. The CDR3 runs 17 residues. The CDR3 DNA follows: TGCGCCAGCAGCCAAGATAAGGGGGAGAGTACCTACAATGAGCAGTTCTTC. Translation gives CASSQDKGESTYNEQFF.

The rearrangement links TRBV7-9 to TRBJ2-7; 11 nucleotides match TRBD2. The CDR3 runs to 14 residues. Looked up from germline, CDR1 is SEHNR and CDR2 is FQNEAQ (reference sequence). V lost 8 bases, J lost 2 bases, and 5 bases stayed unmatched. This chain's CDR3 is CASGNSGRAYEQYF. The CDR3 DNA reads as TGTGCCAGCGGCAATAGCGGGAGGGCCTACGAGCAGTACTTC.

The V call is TRBV19, the J call TRBJ2-7, with D possibly being TRBD1 (5 bases). The CDR3 is made up of 13 amino acids. V lost 4 bases, J lost 4 bases, and 11 bases lay in between. Looked up from germline, CDR1 is LNHDA and CDR2 is SQIVND (reference sequence). CDR3 region: CASSTGHLYEQYF. The CDR3 DNA is TGTGCCAGTAGTACCGGACACCTTTACGAGCAGTACTTC.

This chain links TRBV6-5 with TRBJ2-5, with TRBD1 identical over 9 bases. V gave up 7 bases and J gave up 4 bases; unmatched junction bases: 7. Germline lookup yields CDR1 MNHEY and CDR2 SVGAGI. CDR3 length: 14 amino acids. For the CDR3, the DNA is TGTGCCAGCAACCCCAGGACAGGGGCAGAGACCCAGTACTTC. It translates to CASNPRTGAETQYF.

The gene calls are TRBV10-3 and TRBJ1-2; the match to TRBD1 covers 11 bases. Looked up from germline, CDR1 is ENHRY and CDR2 is SYGVKD. CDR3 length: 14 amino acids. With 4 bases clipped from V and 4 bases from J, the junction kept 2 bases outside the gene matches. In DNA, the CDR3 is TGTGCCATCAGTGCGGGACAGGGGGTCTATGGCTACACCTTC. Its translation: CAISAGQGVYGYTF.

The chain couples TRBV29-1 to TRBJ1-1; D is unresolved. The V end lost 7 bases, the J end lost 1 base, and 10 bases lay between the germline ends. Per the germline V gene, CDR1 is SQVTM and CDR2 is ANQGSEA. The CDR3 sequence is 12 residues long. The CDR3 region is CSGRVSNTEAFF. CDR3 nucleotides: TGCAGCGGTCGGGTCTCGAACACTGAAGCTTTCTTT. Supplemented by reference TRBV29-1 and TRBJ1-1, the full variable domain reads SAVISQKPSRDICQRGTSLTIQCQVDSQVTMMFWYRQQPGQSLTLIATANQGSEATYESGFVIDKFPISRPNLTFSTLTVSNMSPEDSSIYLCSGRVSNTEAFFGQGTRLTVV.

This clone was recorded a few times. V and J are TRBV2 and TRBJ2-3; D call uncertain. This CDR3 spans 13 amino acids. V lost 6 bases, J lost 3 bases, and 10 bases lay in between. In germline, CDR1 is SNHLY, CDR2 FYNNEI. The CDR3 spells CASRVRTTDTQYF. The CDR3 DNA follows: TGTGCCAGCAGAGTCCGAACTACAGATACGCAGTATTTT.

The chain couples TRBV10-3 to TRBJ1-1; D not resolved. V lost 7 bases and J lost 3, with 12 bases in between. The CDR3 length is 13 residues. CDR1 and CDR2 from the germline V gene are ENHRY and SYGVKD. CDR3 region: CAIKPELDTEAFF. CDR3 sequence (DNA): TGTGCCATCAAGCCGGAGTTGGACACTGAAGCTTTCTTT.

The chain employs TRBV7-6 and TRBJ2-5; perhaps TRBD1 as D (5 bases). Between the trimmed V and J ends, which lost 2 bases and 5 bases, there was a span of 12 bases. Looked up from germline, CDR1 is SGHVS and CDR2 is FNYEAQ. This CDR3 has 14 residues. CDR3 nucleotides: TGTGCCAGCAGCTTAAGTCTCAGGGTTGAGACCCAGTACTTC. Its protein product is CASSLSLRVETQYF. The complete variable domain, with remaining parts taken from reference TRBV7-6 and TRBJ2-5, reads GAGVSQSPRYKVTKRGQDVALRCDPISGHVSLYWYRQALGQGPEFLTYFNYEAQQDKSGLPNDRFSAERPEGSISTLTIQRTEQRDSAMYRCASSLSLRVETQYFGPGTRLLVL.

The CDR3 DNA sequence: TGCGCCAGCAGCCCGTTCCTCCTTAGGACAGGAGAGGGAGAGACCCAGTACTTC. Its translation: CASSPFLLRTGEGETQYF. This chain uses TRBV4-1 with TRBJ2-5, with 7 bases aligning to TRBD1. CDR3 length: 18 residues. With 4 bases clipped from V and 4 bases from J, the junction kept 18 bases outside the gene matches. Germline V gene lookup returns CDR1 MGHRA and CDR2 YSYEKL.

The rearrangement links TRBV29-1 to TRBJ1-1; no clear D gene. Trimming stripped 6 bases from V and 5 bases from J, with 16 bases between. CDR3 length equals 13 residues. The germline gives CDR1 SQVTM, CDR2 ANQGSEA. The CDR3 here is CSVGPRAGTEAFF. The DNA for the CDR3 is TGCAGCGTCGGACCCCGGGCGGGGACTGAAGCTTTCTTT. The full variable domain, with the rest looked up from reference TRBV29-1 and TRBJ1-1, is SAVISQKPSRDICQRGTSLTIQCQVDSQVTMMFWYRQQPGQSLTLIATANQGSEATYESGFVIDKFPISRPNLTFSTLTVSNMSPEDSSIYLCSVGPRAGTEAFFGQGTRLTVV.

The V gene is TRBV5-1, the J gene TRBJ1-1; 7 bases fit TRBD1. The trim removed 2 bases at V and 3 bases at J, leaving 1 base unmatched. The CDR3 has 13 amino acids. Germline V gene sequence: CDR1 SGHRS, CDR2 YFSETQ. The CDR3 spells CASSFQGDTEAFF. The DNA for the CDR3 is TGCGCCAGCAGCTTTCAGGGGGACACTGAAGCTTTCTTT. Drawing the rest from reference TRBV5-1 and TRBJ1-1, the complete variable domain is KAGVTQTPRYLIKTRGQQVTLSCSPISGHRSVSWYQQTPGQGLQFLFEYFSETQRNKGNFPGRFSGRQFSNSRSEMNVSTLELGDSALYLCASSFQGDTEAFFGQGTRLTVV.

The V gene is TRBV5-8, the J gene TRBJ2-7; D possibly corresponds to TRBD2 (6 bases). The CDR3 covers 16 residues. V lost 5 bases and J 4 bases, leaving 22 bases between the germline ends. Germline-derived CDR1 and CDR2 are SGHTS and YDEGEE. CDR3: CASRGSGRDGVYEQYF. The CDR3 nucleotides read TGTGCCAGCAGGGGAAGCGGGCGGGATGGGGTGTACGAGCAGTACTTC. Full variable domain (missing parts from reference TRBV5-8 and TRBJ2-7): EAGVTQSPTHLIKTRGQQATLRCSPISGHTSVYWYQQALGLGLQFLLWYDEGEERNRGNFPPRFSGRQFPNYSSELNVNALELEDSALYLCASRGSGRDGVYEQYFGPGTRLTVT.

This chain links TRBV28 with TRBJ1-2; a possible D gene is TRBD1 (5 bases). Germline CDR1 is MDHEN and CDR2 is SYDVKM. The V end lost 6 bases, the J end lost 6 bases, and 11 bases lay between the germline ends. This CDR3 is built from 12 residues. The DNA for the CDR3 is TGTGCCAGCAGATACCCAGGGAATGGCTACACCTTC. It yields the protein CASRYPGNGYTF.

V is TRBV15 and J is TRBJ2-1; 7 positions agree with TRBD1. V dropped 0 bases and J dropped 4; count of bases not matched to a gene: 0. In germline, CDR1 is LNHNV, CDR2 YYDKDF (reference sequence). The CDR3 sequence is 14 residues long. The CDR3 region has the DNA TGTGCCACCAGCAGAGAGACAGGGTACAATGAGCAGTTCTTC. Translated: CATSRETGYNEQFF. The full variable domain, with the rest looked up from reference TRBV15 and TRBJ2-1, is DAMVIQNPRYQVTQFGKPVTLSCSQTLNHNVMYWYQQKSSQAPKLLFHYYDKDFNNEADTPDNFQSRRPNTSFCFLDIRSPGLGDTAMYLCATSRETGYNEQFFGPGTRLTVL.